This is a list of T cell receptor beta chains from one sample in a study of blood T cell repertoires in COVID-19. Libraries were prepared by immunoSEQ multiplex PCR; TCRdb keeps only in-frame clonotypes and omits some of them. The sample has under 150,000 clones, more than 70% seen once. Sequenced sample: peripheral blood. The receptors stem from a man between 65 and 85 years old with acute or convalescent COVID-19. The CDR3 runs from the conserved cysteine through the conserved F or W. A D gene is named only where the DNA matches it firmly. Clone size, where shown, is once, few, many, or a class for clones that have expanded.

len: 15; abundance: few; d_gene: NA; j_gene: TRBJ1-1; v_gene: TRBV18; CDR3nt: TGTGCCAGCTCACCACCGTGGCAGGAAAACACTGAAGCTTTCTTT; CDR3aa: CASSPPWQENTEAFF
len: 13; abundance: NA; d_gene: NA; j_gene: TRBJ2-6; v_gene: TRBV6-5; CDR3nt: TGTGCCACCGCGAGCTCTGGGGCCAACGTCCTGACTTTC; CDR3aa: CATASSGANVLTF
len: 13; abundance: few; d_gene: NA; j_gene: TRBJ1-1; v_gene: TRBV11-2; CDR3nt: TGTGCCAGCAGCATATACAGGGAATCTGAAGCTTTCTTT; CDR3aa: CASSIYRESEAFF
len: 14; abundance: NA; d_gene: NA; j_gene: TRBJ2-7; v_gene: TRBV3-1/TRBV3-2; CDR3nt: TGTGCCAGCAGCCAAGGGCAGGCAACCTACGAGCAGTACTTC; CDR3aa: CASSQGQATYEQYF
len: 13; abundance: NA; d_gene: NA; j_gene: TRBJ2-3; v_gene: TRBV10-3; CDR3nt: TGTGCCATCGGACTCCAGGGCACAGATACGCAGTATTTT; CDR3aa: CAIGLQGTDTQYF
len: 15; abundance: NA; d_gene: NA; j_gene: TRBJ2-2; v_gene: TRBV7-2; CDR3nt: TGTGCCAGCAGCTTAGGTTTCGTGAACACCGGGGAGCTGTTTTTT; CDR3aa: CASSLGFVNTGELFF
len: 14; abundance: once; d_gene: TRBD1; j_gene: TRBJ1-2; v_gene: TRBV6-5; CDR3nt: TGTGCCAGCGGAGGCGTGCAGGGGGCTATAAGCTACACCTTC; CDR3aa: CASGGVQGAISYTF
len: 15; abundance: NA; d_gene: TRBD1; j_gene: TRBJ1-1; v_gene: TRBV5-1; CDR3nt: TGCGCCAGCAGCTTACGACAGGGACTCGACACTGAAGCTTTCTTT; CDR3aa: CASSLRQGLDTEAFF
len: 13; abundance: few; d_gene: NA; j_gene: TRBJ1-2; v_gene: TRBV7-2; CDR3nt: TGTGCCAGCAGCCGACAGGCTAAGTATGGCTACACCTTC; CDR3aa: CASSRQAKYGYTF
len: 16; abundance: once; d_gene: TRBD1; j_gene: TRBJ1-3; v_gene: TRBV5-6; CDR3nt: TGTGCCAGCAGCTTGGTTCCCGGCAGGGGGGTCAACACCATATATTTT; CDR3aa: CASSLVPGRGVNTIYF
len: 15; abundance: NA; d_gene: NA; j_gene: TRBJ2-2; v_gene: TRBV5-4; CDR3nt: TGTGCCAGCAGCTTGGCGGGGGTTAACACCGGGGAGCTGTTTTTT; CDR3aa: CASSLAGVNTGELFF
len: 12; abundance: NA; d_gene: NA; j_gene: TRBJ1-2; v_gene: TRBV5-1; CDR3nt: TGCGCCAGCAGCTTCTCCAGCTATGGCTACACCTTC; CDR3aa: CASSFSSYGYTF
len: 16; abundance: NA; d_gene: TRBD1; j_gene: TRBJ1-3; v_gene: TRBV5-4; CDR3nt: TGTGCCAGCAGCTCCCCGACAGGGACCTCTGGAAACACCATATATTTT; CDR3aa: CASSSPTGTSGNTIYF
len: 16; abundance: NA; d_gene: NA; j_gene: TRBJ1-6; v_gene: TRBV6-5; CDR3nt: TGTGCCAGCAGTTCCAAAATCACCCGGGATAATTCACCCCTCCACTTT; CDR3aa: CASSSKITRDNSPLHF
len: 16; abundance: NA; d_gene: NA; j_gene: TRBJ2-2; v_gene: TRBV6-6; CDR3nt: TGTGCCAGCAGTTACTCGGGCAGGGGAAACACCGGGGAGCTGTTTTTT; CDR3aa: CASSYSGRGNTGELFF
len: 14; abundance: once; d_gene: TRBD1; j_gene: TRBJ2-7; v_gene: TRBV6-5; CDR3nt: TGTGCCAGCAGGGGGACAGGGGGCTCCTACGAGCAGTACTTC; CDR3aa: CASRGTGGSYEQYF
len: 13; abundance: NA; d_gene: NA; j_gene: TRBJ1-5; v_gene: TRBV10-2; CDR3nt: TGCGCCAGCAGGTTAGGAGGGGACCAGCCCCAGCATTTT; CDR3aa: CASRLGGDQPQHF